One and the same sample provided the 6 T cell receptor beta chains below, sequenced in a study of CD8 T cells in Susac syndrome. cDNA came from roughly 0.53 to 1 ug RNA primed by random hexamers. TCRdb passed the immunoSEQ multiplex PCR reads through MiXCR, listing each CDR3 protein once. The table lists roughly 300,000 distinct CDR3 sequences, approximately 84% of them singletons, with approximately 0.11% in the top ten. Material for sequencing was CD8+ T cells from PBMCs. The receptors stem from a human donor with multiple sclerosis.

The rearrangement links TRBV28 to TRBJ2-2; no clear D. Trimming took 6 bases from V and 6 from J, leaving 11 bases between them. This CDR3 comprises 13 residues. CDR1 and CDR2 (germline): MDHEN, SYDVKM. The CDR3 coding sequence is TGTGCCAGCAGCCAGGTGAAGCCCGGGGAGCTGTTTTTT. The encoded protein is CASSQVKPGELFF.

The CDR3 reads CATKFAGETDTQYF. DNA for the CDR3: TGTGCCACCAAGTTCGCAGGGGAGACAGATACGCAGTATTTT. This chain uses TRBV28 with TRBJ2-3; tentative D call: TRBD1 (6 bases). The CDR3 has 14 amino acids. The germline V gene has CDR1 MDHEN and CDR2 SYDVKM. The ends were cut back, 10 bases at V and 3 bases at J, with 17 bases in the middle.

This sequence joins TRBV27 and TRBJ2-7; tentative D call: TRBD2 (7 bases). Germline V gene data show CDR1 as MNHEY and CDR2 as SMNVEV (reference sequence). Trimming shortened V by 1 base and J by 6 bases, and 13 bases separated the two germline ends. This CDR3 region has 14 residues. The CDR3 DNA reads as TGTGCCAGCAGTTTATTAGGGGGGGCGGGCGAGCAGTACTTC. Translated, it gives CASSLLGGAGEQYF.

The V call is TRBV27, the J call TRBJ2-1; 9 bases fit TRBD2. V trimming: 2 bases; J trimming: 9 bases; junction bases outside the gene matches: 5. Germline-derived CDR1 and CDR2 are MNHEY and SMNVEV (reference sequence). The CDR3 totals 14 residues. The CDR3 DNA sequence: TGTGCCAGCAGTTTAGCGAGCGGGAGGATTGAGCAGTTCTTC. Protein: CASSLASGRIEQFF.

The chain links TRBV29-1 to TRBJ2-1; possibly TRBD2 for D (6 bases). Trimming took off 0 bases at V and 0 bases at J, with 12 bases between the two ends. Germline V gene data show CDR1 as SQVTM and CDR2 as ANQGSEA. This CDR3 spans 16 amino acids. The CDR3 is CSVEDPGVSSYNEQFF. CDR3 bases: TGCAGCGTTGAAGATCCGGGAGTCAGCTCCTACAATGAGCAGTTCTTC.

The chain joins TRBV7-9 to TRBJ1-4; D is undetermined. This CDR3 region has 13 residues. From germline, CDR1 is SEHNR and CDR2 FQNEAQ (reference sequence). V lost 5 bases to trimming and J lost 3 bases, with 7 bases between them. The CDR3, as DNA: TGTGCCAGCAGCCCTTCGGCTAATGAAAAACTGTTTTTT. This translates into CASSPSANEKLFF.